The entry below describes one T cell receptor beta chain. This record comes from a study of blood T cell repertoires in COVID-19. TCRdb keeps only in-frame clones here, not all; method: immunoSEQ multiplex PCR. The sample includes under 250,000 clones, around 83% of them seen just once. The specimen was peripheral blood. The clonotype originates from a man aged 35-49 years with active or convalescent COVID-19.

The CDR3 DNA follows: TGCGCCAGCAGCCAGGCGGGAACTAGCGGGGGGGCCGAGCTGTTTTTT. As protein: CASSQAGTSGGAELFF. This chain uses TRBV4-3 with TRBJ2-2; the match to TRBD2 covers 13 bases. V lost 3 bases and J lost 11; bases outside the gene matches: 9. Germline values: CDR1 LGHNA, CDR2 YSLEER. There are 16 residues in the CDR3.